This T cell receptor beta chain emerged from a study of cytomegalovirus exposure and HLA in healthy donors. Study details: For the roughly 400 genotyped donors, roughly 80% fell within the Caucasian-associated ancestry cluster.

The study ran its PCR with 60 Vbeta and 13 Jbeta primers. Profiling relied on immunoSEQ multiplex PCR, and the TCRdb table lists in-frame clones only, not all of them. The sample contains 150,000 to 200,000 clones, around 81% of which appear only once. Points on this clone: Its antigen is currently unknown.

The study's findings and limits: Association with HLA alleles at 0.05 false discovery rate was found for 15,000 or so TCR beta sequences in a later analysis. According to an earlier analysis, most TCR beta V segments yielded productive rearrangements about 87% or about 30% of the time.

Input material: PBMCs. This TCR was recovered from a man between 25 and 39 years old in good health and CMV-seronegative.

CDR3 bases: TGCGCCAGCAGCCCCCTAGGGACTATTTACGGGAGCGGGGAGCTGTTTTTT. It encodes CASSPLGTIYGSGELFF. The rearrangement links TRBV4-1 to TRBJ2-2, with TRBD2 matching over 7 bases. CDR3 length equals 17 residues. Germline CDR1 and CDR2: MGHRA and YSYEKL. V lost 4 bases, J lost 7 bases, and 15 bases stayed unmatched.